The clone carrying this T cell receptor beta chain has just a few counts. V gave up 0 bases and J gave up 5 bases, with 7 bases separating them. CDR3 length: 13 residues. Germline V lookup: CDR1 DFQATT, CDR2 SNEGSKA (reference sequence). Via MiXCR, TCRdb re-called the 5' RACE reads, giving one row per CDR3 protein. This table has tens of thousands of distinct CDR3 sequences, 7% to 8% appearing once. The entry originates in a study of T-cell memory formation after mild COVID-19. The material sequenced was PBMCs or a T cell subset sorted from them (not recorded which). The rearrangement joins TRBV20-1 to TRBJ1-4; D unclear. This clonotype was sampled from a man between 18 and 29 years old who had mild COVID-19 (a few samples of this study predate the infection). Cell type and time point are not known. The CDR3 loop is CSAREVLNEKLFF. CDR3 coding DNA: TGCAGTGCTAGAGAGGTTTTAAATGAAAAACTGTTTTTT.